A selection of T cell receptor beta chains follows, all from one sample in a study of T cell repertoires in cytomegalovirus infection. These TCRs are of unknown antigen specificity. TCRdb redid the calling of the reads with MiXCR, one entry per CDR3 protein. This sample has roughly 700,000 distinct CDR3 sequences, with 33% found just once. The starting material was cultured PBMCs, obtained from culture after CMV antigen stimulation. The receptors stem from a human donor in good health (CMV status not recorded). Some clones in this sample may be carry-over from other donors' samples. Both conserved end residues are part of each CDR3. D genes are given only for firm matches. Clone size, where shown, is once, few, many, or a class for clones that have expanded.

clone size	V gene	D gene	J gene	CDR3 DNA	CDR3 protein
.	TRBV7-2	TRBD2	TRBJ2-7	TGTGCCAGCTGCGGGGGGACACTAACCTACGAGCAGTACTTC	CASCGGTLTYEQYF
.	TRBV7-6	TRBD2	TRBJ2-7	TGTGCCAGCAGCCCTTTCGCCGTGACTAGCGGGACACAGATCTCCTACGAGCAGTACTTC	CASSPFAVTSGTQISYEQYF
.	TRBV7-9	.	TRBJ2-3	TGTGCCAGCAGCTCAACAGGAAACACAGATACGCAGTATTTT	CASSSTGNTDTQYF
.	TRBV7-2	.	TRBJ2-7	TGTGCCAGCAGCTTAGGAAACGCGGTAAGGGCGTCCTACGAGCAGTACTTC	CASSLGNAVRASYEQYF
few	TRBV20-1	.	TRBJ2-3	TGCAGTGCTATCCGGACCTCCCTCCAGAGGGGGGTGCTCACAGATACGCAGTATTTT	CSAIRTSLQRGVLTDTQYF
many	TRBV7-2	TRBD1	TRBJ1-5	TGTGCCAGCAGCTCGACAGGGGACCAGCCCCAGCATTTT	CASSSTGDQPQHF
.	TRBV20-1	.	TRBJ2-7	TGCAGTGCTAGTCGGGACCGACCCTACGAGCAGTACTTC	CSASRDRPYEQYF
few	TRBV10-3	.	TRBJ2-5	TGTGCCATCAGAGGAGAGGTCCAAGAGACCCAGTACTTC	CAIRGEVQETQYF
few	TRBV6-5	.	TRBJ1-6	TGTGCCAGCAGTCGGTACTCCTATAATTCACCCCTCCACTTT	CASSRYSYNSPLHF
few	TRBV4-2	.	TRBJ2-7	TGTGCCAGCAGCCAAGAGGTTCTCTCCTACGAGCAGTACTTC	CASSQEVLSYEQYF
few	TRBV12-3/TRBV12-4	.	TRBJ2-3	TGTGCCAGCAGTTTCCTTAGGACAGATACGCAGTATTTT	CASSFLRTDTQYF
.	TRBV7-8	.	TRBJ2-7	TGTGCCAGCAGCTCCCCCAGCGGATCGTCCTACGAGCAGTACTTC	CASSSPSGSSYEQYF
.	TRBV20-1	.	TRBJ2-5	TGCAGTGCTAGTTTGCCTAGTCAAGAGACCCAGTACTTC	CSASLPSQETQYF
few	TRBV12-5	TRBD2	TRBJ2-7	TGTGCTAGTGTCCTTAGCGGGAGGGGGGCCTACGAGCAGTACTTC	CASVLSGRGAYEQYF
few	TRBV5-1	TRBD1	TRBJ1-1	TGCGCCAGCAGGCCAAATTCTCCCGGGACAGGTGGAACTGAAGCTTTCTTT	CASRPNSPGTGGTEAFF
few	TRBV6-2/TRBV6-3	TRBD2	TRBJ2-1	TGTGCCAGCAGTAATAGCGGGGGGAACTACAATGAGCAGTTCTTC	CASSNSGGNYNEQFF
.	TRBV29-1	.	TRBJ2-7	TGCAGCGTTGGTGGGGGCAGCTCCTACGAGCAGTACTTC	CSVGGGSSYEQYF
many	TRBV7-2	.	TRBJ2-5	TGTGCCAGCAGCTTGGGACGGAGCCAAGAGACCCAGTACTTC	CASSLGRSQETQYF
few	TRBV6-6	.	TRBJ2-3	TGTGCCAGCAGTTACCCATTAGCGGGCACAGATACGCAGTATTTT	CASSYPLAGTDTQYF
many	TRBV6-1	TRBD1	TRBJ1-5	TGTGCCAGCGGGAGGGACAGAGCCGTCCGAGCCCAGCATTTT	CASGRDRAVRAQHF
.	TRBV4-1	.	TRBJ2-5	TGCGCCAGCAGCCAGGGGATATGGGGGTACCAAGAGACCCAGTACTTC	CASSQGIWGYQETQYF
.	TRBV12-3/TRBV12-4	.	TRBJ2-1	TGTGCCAGCAGTCCAACACTAGCCGTTCTTAAGCAGTTCTTC	CASSPTLAVLKQFF
many	TRBV7-2	TRBD2	TRBJ2-3	TGTGCCAGCAGCGGGAAAGCGGGATCCACAGATACGCAGTATTTT	CASSGKAGSTDTQYF
few	TRBV11-3	.	TRBJ1-1	TGTGCCAGCAGCTTAGCTCTCCCTTGGGCTGAAGCTTTCTTT	CASSLALPWAEAFF
few	TRBV7-8	.	TRBJ2-1	TGTGCCAGCAGCCGGGTGAGATGGCCCGGAGATGAGCAGTTCTTC	CASSRVRWPGDEQFF
.	TRBV7-6	.	TRBJ2-7	TGTGCCAGCAGCTTACGACTAGGGGGCCAGACCTTC	CASSLRLGGQTF
.	TRBV11-3	.	TRBJ1-6	TGTGCCAGCAGCTCGCCAGGGATTTATAATTCACCCCTCCACTTT	CASSSPGIYNSPLHF
.	TRBV25-1	.	TRBJ1-4	TGTGCCAGCAGTGAACTGGGGGCTAATGAAAAACTGTTTTTT	CASSELGANEKLFF
few	TRBV2	TRBD1	TRBJ2-1	TGTGCCAGCAGGGTACAGGGGGCGCTGAGGAATGAGCAGTTCTTC	CASRVQGALRNEQFF
many	TRBV7-2	.	TRBJ2-5	TGTGCCAGCAGCTTTGATCGGTCCGGGCGGGAGACCCAGTACTTC	CASSFDRSGRETQYF
.	TRBV27	TRBD2	TRBJ2-1	TGTGCCAGCAGTTCTCCCCTCCGGGGACTAGTCAACTATGAGCAGTTCTTC	CASSSPLRGLVNYEQFF
.	TRBV7-9	.	TRBJ2-7	TGTGCCAGCAGCCATGTAATGGCCCCCGGGGCCGAGCAGTACTTC	CASSHVMAPGAEQYF
few	TRBV20-1	.	TRBJ2-7	TGCAGTGCTAGTTTCGCCCCCTTGGGTGAGCAGTACTTC	CSASFAPLGEQYF
few	TRBV7-6	TRBD1	TRBJ2-7	TGTGCCAGCAGCTTAGCAGGGGGCATCGACGAGCAGTACTTC	CASSLAGGIDEQYF
many	TRBV7-2	.	TRBJ1-5	TGTGCCAGCAGCTCGCGGACTGGGGCTAATCAGCCCCAGCATTTT	CASSSRTGANQPQHF
.	TRBV11-3	TRBD2	TRBJ2-1	TGTGCCAGCAGCTTAGATAGCGGGAGGGCCGGGGAGCAGTTCTTC	CASSLDSGRAGEQFF
few	TRBV12-3/TRBV12-4	.	TRBJ2-3	TGTGCCAGCTGGCGGGGCCTTTTTAGCACAGATACGCAGTATTTT	CASWRGLFSTDTQYF
.	TRBV7-9	.	TRBJ2-7	TGTGCCAGCAGCCCGAGGGGAAACTACGAGCAGTACTTC	CASSPRGNYEQYF
.	TRBV7-9	.	TRBJ1-2	TGTGCCAGCAGCTTACAACGGGCAATTTATGGCTACACCTTC	CASSLQRAIYGYTF
few	TRBV12-3/TRBV12-4	.	TRBJ2-1	TGTGCCAGCACCAAACAGGTGCCGCATGAGCAGTTCTTC	CASTKQVPHEQFF
.	TRBV4-3	.	TRBJ2-7	TGCGCCAGCAGCCAAGACACCGGGACAACCTCTACCTACGAGCAGTACTTC	CASSQDTGTTSTYEQYF
few	TRBV27	.	TRBJ1-1	TGTGCCAGCAGTCCCCGGCAGGGACTAGTTGCTTTCTTT	CASSPRQGLVAFF
.	TRBV7-6	TRBD1	TRBJ1-6	TGTGCCAGCAGCCCCCAGACAGGGGAAAATTCACCCCTCCACTTT	CASSPQTGENSPLHF
few	TRBV28	.	TRBJ1-2	TGTGCCAGCAGTAAAATGCTCTATGGCTACACCTTC	CASSKMLYGYTF
few	TRBV5-5	.	TRBJ2-7	TGTGCCAGCAGCGACGGGACTGGGTACGACGAGCAGTACTTC	CASSDGTGYDEQYF
few	TRBV7-6	.	TRBJ2-3	TGTGCCAGCAGCAGCGGCACGGGGGATACGCAGTATTTT	CASSSGTGDTQYF
few	TRBV7-2	.	TRBJ1-2	TGTGCCAGCAGCTTAGCGTACGGGCATGGCTACACCTTC	CASSLAYGHGYTF
few	TRBV7-2	.	TRBJ2-2	TGTGCCAGCAGCTTAGTCGTTGGGACCGGGGAGCTGTTTTTT	CASSLVVGTGELFF
.	TRBV3-1	.	TRBJ2-4	TGTGCCAGCAGCCCAGATGGGGCCGGCAAAAACATTCAGTACTTC	CASSPDGAGKNIQYF
few	TRBV6-5	.	TRBJ1-3	TGTGCCAGCAGTAAGGGGCCCTCTGGAAACACCATATATTTT	CASSKGPSGNTIYF
few	TRBV6-5	.	TRBJ1-5	TGTGCCAGCAGTTACGGGACACGGAGGAATCAGCCCCAGCATTTT	CASSYGTRRNQPQHF
few	TRBV7-6	TRBD1	TRBJ2-7	TGTGCCAGCAGTCTCGACAGGGGCCACGAGCAGTACTTC	CASSLDRGHEQYF
many	TRBV7-6	.	TRBJ2-2	TGTGCCAGCAGCTTAAATCCGGGATCGAACACCGGGGAGCTGTTTTTT	CASSLNPGSNTGELFF
.	TRBV4-3	.	TRBJ2-1	TGCGCCAGCAGCCAAGATGGGCGGAGCCCGTACAATGAGCAGTTCTTC	CASSQDGRSPYNEQFF
once	TRBV20-1	.	TRBJ2-7	TGCAGCGCTGAGGGGTACGAGCAGTACTTC	CSAEGYEQYF
.	TRBV30	.	TRBJ2-4	TGTGCCTGGACCAGGGAGTGGGCCAAAAACATTCAGTACTTC	CAWTREWAKNIQYF
.	TRBV3-1	TRBD1	TRBJ2-7	TGTGCCAGCAGCCAAGAACAGGGGTACGAGCAGTACTTC	CASSQEQGYEQYF
many	TRBV7-2	.	TRBJ2-3	TGTGCCAGCAGCTTTTCGGGCGAAGATACGCAGTATTTT	CASSFSGEDTQYF
.	TRBV24-1	.	TRBJ2-3	TGTGCCACCAGTGATTCGGGACTGGCGCAGTATTTT	CATSDSGLAQYF
.	TRBV6-1	.	TRBJ2-7	TGTGCCAGACCGGGAACCTACGAGCAGTACTTC	CARPGTYEQYF